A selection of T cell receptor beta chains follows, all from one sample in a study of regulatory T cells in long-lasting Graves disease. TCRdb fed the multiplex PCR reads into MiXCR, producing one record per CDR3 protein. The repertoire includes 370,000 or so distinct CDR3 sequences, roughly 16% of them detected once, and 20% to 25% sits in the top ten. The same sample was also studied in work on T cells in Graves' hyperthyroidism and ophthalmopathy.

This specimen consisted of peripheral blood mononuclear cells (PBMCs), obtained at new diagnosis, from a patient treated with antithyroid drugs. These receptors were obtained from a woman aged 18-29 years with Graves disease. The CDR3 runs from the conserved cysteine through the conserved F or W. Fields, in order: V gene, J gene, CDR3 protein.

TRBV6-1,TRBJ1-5,CASTGTMGHSNQPQHF
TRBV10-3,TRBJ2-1,CAISAGAEAGYNEQFF
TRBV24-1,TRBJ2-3,CATSDPGGLAGNTDTQYF
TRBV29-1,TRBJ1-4,CSVEGPRAEKLFF
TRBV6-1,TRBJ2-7,CASSDPGGIDEQYF
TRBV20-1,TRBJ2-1,CSARRRDEQFF
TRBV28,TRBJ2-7,CASTEGQGFHEQYF
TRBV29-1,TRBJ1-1,CSVPRGSEAFF
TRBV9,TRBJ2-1,CASSVGASGGPNYNEQFF
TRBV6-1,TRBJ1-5,CASSRGQGGNQPQHF
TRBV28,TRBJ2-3,CASSLGTRGPNTQYF
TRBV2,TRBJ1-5,CASSDDRVGQPQHF
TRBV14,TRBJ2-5,CASSQDIFETQYF
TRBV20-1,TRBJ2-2,CSARDRGFSGELFF
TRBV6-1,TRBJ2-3,CASSDLWNADTQYF
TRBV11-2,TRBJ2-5,CASSSGLRETQYF
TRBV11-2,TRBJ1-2,CASSSGQMYNYGYTF
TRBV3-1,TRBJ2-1,CASSHQAGLIYNEQFF
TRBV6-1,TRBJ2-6,CASSHSRRANVLTF
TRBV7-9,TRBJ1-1,CASSFEASDRRRTEAFF
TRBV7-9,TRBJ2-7,CASSIPEGRSSYEQYF
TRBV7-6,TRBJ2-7,CASSTGDRGPYEQYF
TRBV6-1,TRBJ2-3,CASGETGMNTDTQYF
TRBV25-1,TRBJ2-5,CASGRDGGLVETQYF
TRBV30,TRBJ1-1,CAWSLQRHTEAFF
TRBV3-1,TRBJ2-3,CASSRRMRGTDTQYF
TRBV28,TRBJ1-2,CASSLGREDGYTF
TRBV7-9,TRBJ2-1,CASTGTSGYDEQFF
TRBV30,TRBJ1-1,CAWLWGGLVGTEAFF
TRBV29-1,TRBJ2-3,CSVSRGGGTDTQYF
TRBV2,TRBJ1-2,CASRSYGYTF
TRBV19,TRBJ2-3,CASTLTGGTTDTQYF
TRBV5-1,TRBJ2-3,CASSWSGGSPDTQYF
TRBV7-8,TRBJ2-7,CASINRGLSYEQYF